This T cell receptor (beta chain) is from a study of T cells in Graves' hyperthyroidism and ophthalmopathy. Germline CDR1 is SGHDN and CDR2 is FVKESK. The CDR3 consists of 14 residues. V trimming: 5 bases; J trimming: 7 bases; junction bases outside the gene matches: 5. Amplification yielded TCR beta CDR3 regions, with RNA transcripts as the source. Researchers ran a first-round RT-PCR on the TCR CDR3 using the HTBI primer set. TCRdb re-analysed the multiplex PCR reads in MiXCR, keeping a single row per CDR3 protein. The sample lists fewer than 600,000 distinct CDR3 sequences, around 15% occurring once.

The TCR originated in a woman aged 35 to 49 with Graves' hyperthyroidism. The chain joins TRBV14 to TRBJ2-2; 9 bases are a match to TRBD2. Material for sequencing was blood. CDR3 DNA sequence: TGTGCCAGCAGCTCTAGCGGGGCCATCGGGGAGCTGTTTTTT. This translates into CASSSSGAIGELFF.